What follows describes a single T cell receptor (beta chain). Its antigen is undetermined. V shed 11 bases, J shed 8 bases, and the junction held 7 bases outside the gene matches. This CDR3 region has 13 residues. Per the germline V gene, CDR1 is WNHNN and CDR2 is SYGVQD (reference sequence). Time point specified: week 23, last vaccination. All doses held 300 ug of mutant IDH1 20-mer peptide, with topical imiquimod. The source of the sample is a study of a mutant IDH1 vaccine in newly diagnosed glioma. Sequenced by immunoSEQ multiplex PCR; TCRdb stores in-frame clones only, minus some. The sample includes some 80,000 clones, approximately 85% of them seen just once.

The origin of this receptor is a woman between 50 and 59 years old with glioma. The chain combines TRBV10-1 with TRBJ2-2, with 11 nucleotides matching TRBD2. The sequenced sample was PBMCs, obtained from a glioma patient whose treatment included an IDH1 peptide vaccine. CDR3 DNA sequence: TGCGCCTCGGCTAGCGGGAGGCAAGGGGAGCTGTTTTTT. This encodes CASASGRQGELFF.